This T cell receptor beta chain stems from a study of blood T cell repertoires in COVID-19 (dated by TCRdb to the early 2020s). In the study overall: Samples from collaborators originated in the United States, Italy and Spain and spanned both the acute and convalescent phases of COVID-19. The prospective study material was composed of cDNA or gDNA derived from T cells, B-cell-depleted T cells, or PBMCs. Deeply sampled blood TCRbeta repertoires from subjects exposed to, actively infected with, or recovered from COVID-19 were included in the dataset. The repertoires were made available in a free public database intended to serve as a resource for research on the immune response to SARS-CoV-2. The samples were drawn from two sources: the first 160 participants of the ongoing ImmuneRACE study, and approximately 1,300 subjects contributed by 6 global collaborators. Sample metadata almost always included a de-identified subject ID, COVID-19 status, age in years and sex. Where available, HLA class I and class II types were taken from metadata supplied by the sample provider and were not determined by assay-based typing.

At one collaborating source in Seattle, patients were enrolled during active infection and were followed longitudinally through the course of disease. Whole blood was collected in K2EDTA tubes by collaborating institutions according to the institutions' own protocols. For TCRbeta analysis, collaborator samples were shipped as frozen whole blood, as isolated PBMCs, or as DNA extracted from either sample type. Trimming removed 3 bases from V and 8 bases from J; the gene matches leave 2 bases unexplained. Via the germline V gene (reference sequence), CDR1 is MNHEY and CDR2 SMNVEV. The CDR3, cysteine through phenylalanine, is 13 amino acids long. CDR3 DNA only is kept here, 39 bases in frame from base 1. The immunoSEQ Assay, a bias-controlled multiplex PCR, was used to amplify TCRbeta CDR3 regions from genomic DNA. Per the authors' processing: Within the assay, amplification of reference gene primers was used to estimate how many nucleated cells each sample contained. Sequence reads were collapsed and filtered to measure the absolute abundance of every unique TCRbeta CDR3 rearrangement. For each sample, productive Simpson clonality was calculated as the square root of Simpson's diversity index across productive rearrangements. What TCRdb holds here is the immuneACCESS table cut down to in-frame rearrangements. Part of the clones is not present; checked against another copy, under half of the missing clones reflect an unresolved V gene, and the others are unexplained. From that table come the V and J calls and clone size; the DNA was used to work out D and trimming. The sample table records a few hundred thousand clones; more than 70% of these occur just once. The ten largest make up about 11% of the sample.

Overall results and qualifications from the work: Clinical and demographic metadata were provided uncurated, with the amount varying by source and participant.

On this clone itself: No antigen is known for it. The input lacks base qualities; no much larger clone sits a single base away.

Here the chain combines TRBV27 and TRBJ1-2, and 11 junctional nucleotides match TRBD1. This clonotype was sampled from a woman aged 25-40 years with COVID-19, enrolled during active disease. The sequencing sample was made of peripheral blood. This receptor carries the CDR3 CASSLDRGRGYTF. The DNA sequence reads TGTGCCAGCAGTTTGGACAGGGGGCGCGGCTACACCTTC.